The 28 T cell receptor beta chains reported below all come from one sample, sequenced in a study of blood T cell repertoires in COVID-19. Using immunoSEQ multiplex PCR, the repertoire was profiled, and TCRdb retains in-frame clones only, with some absent. The sample lists around 160,000 clones; roughly four fifths were seen once. Specimen: peripheral blood. The receptors come from a human donor in a cohort sampled during active COVID-19.

This clone appeared a few times. This sequence joins TRBV5-1 and TRBJ1-3, with 8 bases matching TRBD1. Germline V gene sequence: CDR1 SGHRS, CDR2 YFSETQ. This CDR3 is built from 16 residues. The V and J ends lost 0 bases and 3 bases, in that order; junction bases with no gene match: 5. The CDR3 loop is CASSLELTGDGNTIYF. The CDR3 region has the DNA TGCGCCAGCAGCTTGGAATTGACAGGGGATGGAAACACCATATATTTT.

The rearrangement joins TRBV25-1 to TRBJ1-5; D not resolved. The CDR3 contains 15 residues. Germline V gene data show CDR1 as MGHDK and CDR2 as SYGVNS. Trimming took off 1 base at V and 5 bases at J, with 12 bases between the two ends. The CDR3 spells CASSESSRVHQPQHF. In DNA form, the CDR3 reads TGTGCCAGCAGTGAATCCTCGAGGGTCCATCAGCCCCAGCATTTT.

The rearrangement joins TRBV6-6 to TRBJ1-1; D gene uncertain. The CDR3 totals 10 residues. Trimming stripped 2 bases from V and 8 bases from J, with 3 bases between. CDR1 is MNHNY and CDR2 is SVGAGI in the germline V gene (reference sequence). CDR3 loop: CASSYLEAFF. CDR3 nucleotide sequence: TGTGCCAGCAGTTACCTGGAAGCTTTCTTT.

The CDR3 DNA reads as TGTGCCAGCAGCTCAGGACAGGGGGCAGATACGCAGTATTTT. Its protein is CASSSGQGADTQYF. The J gene is TRBJ2-3, the V gene TRBV7-3; 10 bases are shared with TRBD1. V gave up 4 bases and J gave up 4 bases; unmatched junction bases: 2. This CDR3 has 14 residues. CDR1 SGHTA and CDR2 FQGTGA come from the germline V gene.

The chain combines TRBV7-8 with TRBJ2-1, with D unresolved. CDR1 and CDR2 from the germline V gene are SGHVS and FQNEAQ. With 4 bases removed from V and 4 bases from J, the gap between germline ends came to 11 bases. This CDR3 spans 14 amino acids. For the CDR3, the DNA is TGTGCCAGCAGCTCCTTGACCGGGTACAATGAGCAGTTCTTC. It encodes CASSSLTGYNEQFF. The full variable domain, completed using reference TRBV7-8 and TRBJ2-1, is GAGVSQSPRYKVAKRGQDVALRCDPISGHVSLFWYQQALGQGPEFLTYFQNEAQLDKSGLPSDRFFAERPEGSVSTLKIQRTQQEDSAVYLCASSSLTGYNEQFFGPGTRLTVL.

The rearrangement links TRBV27 to TRBJ1-2; no clear D. V lost 2 bases and J lost 4, with 11 bases in between. Germline values: CDR1 MNHEY, CDR2 SMNVEV (reference sequence). This CDR3 is built from 14 residues. CDR3 nucleotide sequence: TGTGCCAGCAGTTTAGGCAGGAACCCCTATGGCTACACCTTC. This sequence encodes CASSLGRNPYGYTF.

J is TRBJ2-1 and V is TRBV28, with 9 nucleotides matching TRBD2. Germline V CDR1 and CDR2: MDHEN, SYDVKM. This CDR3 comprises 14 residues. Trimming at V came to 6 bases and at J to 6 bases, leaving 6 bases not matched to a gene. The CDR3 reads CASRGGLASNEQFF. DNA of the CDR3: TGTGCCAGCAGGGGGGGACTAGCCTCCAATGAGCAGTTCTTC.

V is TRBV15 and J is TRBJ2-6; tentatively, D is TRBD1 (6 bases). Per the germline V gene, CDR1 is LNHNV and CDR2 is YYDKDF (reference sequence). V shed 0 bases and J shed 4 bases, with 10 bases lying between them. The CDR3 runs 16 residues. The CDR3 here is CATSRDVGAGANVLTF. CDR3 DNA: TGTGCCACCAGCAGAGATGTGGGGGCAGGGGCCAACGTCCTGACTTTC.

This chain connects TRBV6-1 to TRBJ2-2; D call uncertain. The germline V gene has CDR1 MNHNS and CDR2 SASEGT. The CDR3 sequence is 15 residues long. Deletions cut 6 bases from V and 0 bases from J, with 11 bases between. CDR3 loop: CASRLLQPNTGELFF. CDR3 nucleotides: TGTGCCAGCAGGTTATTACAGCCGAACACCGGGGAGCTGTTTTTT.

A single count supports this clone. V usage is TRBV19 and J usage is TRBJ2-1, with D perhaps TRBD2 (6 bases). Between the trimmed V and J ends, which lost 7 bases and 2 bases, there was a span of 21 bases. Germline loops: CDR1 LNHDA, CDR2 SQIVND (reference sequence). The CDR3 has 17 residues. CDR3 in amino acids: CASTNYIPGGAYNEQFF. The DNA for the CDR3 is TGTGCCAGTACCAACTACATCCCGGGCGGGGCCTACAATGAGCAGTTCTTC.

The J gene is TRBJ1-1, the V gene TRBV5-4; no clear D gene. CDR1 and CDR2 (germline): SGHNT, YYREEE (reference sequence). The CDR3 has 14 amino acids. Trimming stripped 1 base from V and 0 bases from J, with 7 bases between. CDR3 DNA sequence: TGTGCCAGCAGCTTGAGAACTCTGAACACTGAAGCTTTCTTT. Amino acid sequence: CASSLRTLNTEAFF. The variable domain in full, with the rest retrieved from reference TRBV5-4 and TRBJ1-1, is ETGVTQSPTHLIKTRGQQVTLRCSSQSGHNTVSWYQQALGQGPQFIFQYYREEENGRGNFPPRFSGLQFPNYSSELNVNALELDDSALYLCASSLRTLNTEAFFGQGTRLTVV.

This chain links TRBV6-5 with TRBJ1-1; perhaps TRBD1 as D (5 bases). The CDR3 loop spans 13 amino acids. Between the trimmed V and J ends, which lost 11 bases and 0 bases, there was a span of 13 bases. CDR1 is MNHEY and CDR2 is SVGAGI in the germline V gene. For the CDR3, the DNA is TGTGCCGGGGCCGACAGCATGAACACTGAAGCTTTCTTT. Encoded protein: CAGADSMNTEAFF.

This clone has only one observation. V usage is TRBV5-6 and J usage is TRBJ1-1; the match to TRBD1 covers 9 bases. V lost 1 base to trimming and J lost 0 bases; unmatched junction nucleotides: 4. This CDR3 has 16 residues. From germline, CDR1 is SGHDT and CDR2 YYEEEE. The CDR3 DNA reads TGTGCCAGCAGCTTGTGGGGACAGGGAATGAACACTGAAGCTTTCTTT. Translating it yields CASSLWGQGMNTEAFF.

This clone was observed once. The rearrangement joins TRBV18 to TRBJ2-7; D possibly corresponds to TRBD1 (5 bases). Per the germline V gene, CDR1 is KGHSH and CDR2 is LQKENI. The CDR3 has 13 residues. V lost 2 bases, J lost 6 bases, and 11 bases lay in between. The CDR3, as DNA: TGTGCCAGCTCACCAAAGCAGGGTTTCGAGCAGTACTTC. Residues: CASSPKQGFEQYF.

The chain couples TRBV29-1 to TRBJ2-3, with 7 bases lining up with TRBD2. This CDR3 is 13 amino acids long. Germline CDR1 is SQVTM and CDR2 is ANQGSEA. The trim removed 6 bases at V and 2 bases at J, leaving 5 bases unmatched. Written as DNA, the CDR3 is TGCAGCGTGGGAGGGGCAACCACAGATACGCAGTATTTT. Its translation: CSVGGATTDTQYF.

The V gene is TRBV6-5, the J gene TRBJ2-5; D might be TRBD2 (5 bases). Germline V gene lookup returns CDR1 MNHEY and CDR2 SVGAGI. CDR3 length: 14 residues. The germline V and J ends were trimmed by 7 bases and 5 bases, with 17 bases remaining between them. CDR3 DNA: TGTGCCAGCACCCCAGACGGCAGGAGGGAGACCCAGTACTTC. It encodes CASTPDGRRETQYF.

The chain uses TRBV6-5 and TRBJ1-2; 8 bases map to TRBD1. Per the germline V gene, CDR1 is MNHEY and CDR2 is SVGAGI. There are 16 residues in the CDR3. Trimming at V came to 0 bases and at J to 2 bases, leaving 5 bases not matched to a gene. The DNA of the CDR3 is TGTGCCAGCAGTTACTCAGGTCAGGGGGCCAACTATGGCTACACCTTC. It translates to CASSYSGQGANYGYTF.

This chain links TRBV12-3 or TRBV12-4 with TRBJ1-4, with a weak D call TRBD1 (6 bases). Between the trimmed V and J ends, which lost 3 bases and 17 bases, there was a span of 19 bases. The CDR3 is 13 residues long. The CDR3 DNA is TGTGCCAGCAGTTTCAGTACACAGGGCGTCGGATTTTTT. The encoded protein is CASSFSTQGVGFF.

This clone was counted between two and nine times. The gene calls are TRBV11-2 and TRBJ1-6, with TRBD1 identical over 9 bases. The germline V gene encodes CDR1 SGHAT and CDR2 FQNNGV. The CDR3 consists of 14 residues. V lost 5 bases and J lost 5; bases outside the gene matches: 1. CDR3 DNA sequence: TGTGCCAGCAGCGGACAGGGGAATAATTCACCCCTCCACTTT. This encodes CASSGQGNNSPLHF. Full variable domain (outside the CDR3, taken from reference TRBV11-2 and TRBJ1-6): EAGVAQSPRYKIIEKRQSVAFWCNPISGHATLYWYQQILGQGPKLLIQFQNNGVVDDSQLPKDRFSAERLKGVDSTLKIQPAKLEDSAVYLCASSGQGNNSPLHFGNGTRLTVT.

Details on this clone: Other nucleotide sequences in the sample specify the same CDR3. V and J are TRBV7-2 and TRBJ2-7; 7 bases line up with TRBD1. The length of the CDR3 is 14 residues. V lost 5 bases and J lost 4; bases outside the gene matches: 8. CDR1 and CDR2 (germline): SGHTA, FQGNSA. CDR3 in amino acids: CASSPRDRVYEQYF. For the CDR3, the DNA is TGTGCCAGCAGCCCCCGGGACAGAGTTTACGAGCAGTACTTC.

The chain links TRBV9 to TRBJ2-1; 8 nucleotides agree with TRBD1. This CDR3 has 15 amino acids. In germline, CDR1 is SGDLS, CDR2 YYNGEE. V trimming: 2 bases; J trimming: 6 bases; junction bases outside the gene matches: 7. The DNA for the CDR3 is TGTGCCAGCAGCGTGGCAGGGGGCGCCGCCAATGAGCAGTTCTTC. Translating gives CASSVAGGAANEQFF.

The chain has TRBV14 and TRBJ2-7; tentatively, D is TRBD2 (6 bases). The CDR3 contains 13 residues. Trimming removed 0 bases at V and 6 bases at J, with 9 bases between. Germline lookup yields CDR1 SGHDN and CDR2 FVKESK. CDR3 residues: CASSQDLGGEQYF. The CDR3 DNA reads as TGTGCCAGCAGCCAAGATCTGGGAGGCGAGCAGTACTTC.

The sample holds one count of this clone. The chain employs TRBV18 and TRBJ1-5, with D maybe TRBD1 (5 bases). CDR3 length: 15 residues. The V gene's germline CDR1 is KGHSH and CDR2 LQKENI. Trimming left V 6 bases short and J 0 bases short, with 12 bases between. The CDR3 region has the DNA TGTGCCAGCTCCCCAGGACACTATAGCAATCAGCCCCAGCATTTT. Protein: CASSPGHYSNQPQHF.

CDR3 sequence reads: CASTLQGLNTEAFF. The CDR3 DNA reads as TGTGCCAGCACCCTACAGGGGCTTAACACTGAAGCTTTCTTT. The chain recombines TRBV7-2 with TRBJ1-1; TRBD1 aligns across 7 bases. CDR1 is SGHTA, CDR2 FQGNSA, per germline. The CDR3 is 14 residues long. With V trimmed by 7 bases and J by 2 bases, 7 bases remained unmatched.

V and J are TRBV4-1 and TRBJ1-2; D not certain. The CDR3 sequence is 16 residues long. In germline, CDR1 is MGHRA, CDR2 YSYEKL. Trimming removed 0 bases at V and 3 bases at J, with 14 bases between. The CDR3 coding sequence is TGCGCCAGCAGCCAAGAGGTCTGGTCAGTCGACTATGGCTACACCTTC. It codes for CASSQEVWSVDYGYTF.

This rearrangement joins TRBV19 to TRBJ2-3; TRBD2 matches 8 bases. Germline V gene lookup returns CDR1 LNHDA and CDR2 SQIVND (reference sequence). CDR3 length: 16 amino acids. The trim removed 8 bases at V and 0 bases at J, leaving 10 bases unmatched. In DNA, the CDR3 is TGTGCCAGTCCGCCCCGGGGGGGTCGTAGCACAGATACGCAGTATTTT. Translating it yields CASPPRGGRSTDTQYF.

The rearrangement links TRBV30 to TRBJ1-1; D is possibly TRBD1 (5 bases). The V gene's germline CDR1 is GTSNPN and CDR2 SVGIG (reference sequence). Trimming cost V 0 bases and J 1 base, with 12 bases left between them. The CDR3 is 15 residues long. CDR3 sequence: CAWSVWGGKNTEAFF. The CDR3 DNA reads as TGTGCCTGGAGTGTATGGGGGGGTAAGAACACTGAAGCTTTCTTT.

The chain links TRBV25-1 to TRBJ2-7, with 9 bases aligning to TRBD1. This CDR3 contains 12 residues. In germline, CDR1 is MGHDK, CDR2 SYGVNS. Written as DNA, the CDR3 is TGTGCAACAGGGGGCTTAGCCTACGAGCAGTACTTC. It specifies CATGGLAYEQYF.